Following are 4 T cell receptor beta chains from one sample sequenced in a study of T cell repertoires in aging, cancer and after chemotherapy. A mixed TRB-A/B primer pool amplified rearranged TRB by multiplex touch-down PCR. A single record per CDR3 protein comes from TCRdb applying MiXCR to the multiplex PCR reads. This table has about 5,700 distinct CDR3 sequences, about two fifths appearing once. The template was genomic DNA from peripheral blood, not RNA. Sequenced material: blood. The source is a human donor with a blood cancer.

In nucleotides, the CDR3 is TGTGCCAGCAGTGTAGATAAGGACCGGTTGGCAACTAATGAAAAACTGTTTTTT. It translates to CASSVDKDRLATNEKLFF. This chain uses TRBV6-4 with TRBJ1-4, with unresolved D. Per the germline V gene, CDR1 is MRHNA and CDR2 is SNTAGT. The CDR3 contains 18 residues. Trimming removed 4 bases at V and 0 bases at J, with 18 bases between.

The chain links TRBV10-3 to TRBJ1-3; 8 bases align to TRBD1. The V gene end was trimmed by 2 bases and the J gene end by 0 bases; junction bases not matched to a gene: 6. The CDR3 is made up of 17 amino acids. Germline V gene lookup returns CDR1 ENHRY and CDR2 SYGVKD. For the CDR3, the DNA is TGTGCCATCAGTGAGGGGACAGGACTGATCTCTGGAAACACCATATATTTT. The encoded protein is CAISEGTGLISGNTIYF.

This clonotype came up a few times. The chain combines TRBV29-1 with TRBJ1-2; D not resolved. The germline V gene encodes CDR1 SQVTM and CDR2 ANQGSEA. Trimming left V 0 bases short and J 1 base short, with 3 bases between. The CDR3 is made up of 12 amino acids. The chain's CDR3 is CSVEDSNYGYTF. The CDR3 DNA reads TGCAGCGTTGAAGACAGTAACTATGGCTACACCTTC.

The V and J genes are TRBV6-5 and TRBJ1-5; D call uncertain. V dropped 4 bases and J dropped 3 bases, with 1 base sitting between them. Germline V lookup: CDR1 MNHEY, CDR2 SVGAGI. The CDR3 extends over 11 amino acids. CDR3 loop: CASSSNQPQHF. The CDR3 DNA sequence: TGTGCCAGCAGTTCCAATCAGCCCCAGCATTTT.